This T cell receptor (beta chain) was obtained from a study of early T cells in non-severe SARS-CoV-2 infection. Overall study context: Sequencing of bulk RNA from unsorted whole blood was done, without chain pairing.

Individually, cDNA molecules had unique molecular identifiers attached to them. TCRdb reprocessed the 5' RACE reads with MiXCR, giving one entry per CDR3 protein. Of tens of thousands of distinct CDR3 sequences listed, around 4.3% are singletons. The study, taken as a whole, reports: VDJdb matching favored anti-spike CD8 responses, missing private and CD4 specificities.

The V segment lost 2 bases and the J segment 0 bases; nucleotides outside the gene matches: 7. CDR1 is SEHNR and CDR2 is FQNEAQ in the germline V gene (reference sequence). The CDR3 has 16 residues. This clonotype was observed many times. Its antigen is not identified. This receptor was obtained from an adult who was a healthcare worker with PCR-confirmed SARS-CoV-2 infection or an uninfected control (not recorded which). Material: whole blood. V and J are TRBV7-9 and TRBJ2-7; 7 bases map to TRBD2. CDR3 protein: CASSLLSGTDSYEQYF. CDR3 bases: TGTGCCAGCAGCTTACTAAGCGGGACGGACTCCTACGAGCAGTACTTC. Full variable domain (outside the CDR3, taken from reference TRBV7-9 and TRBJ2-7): DTGVSQNPRHKITKRGQNVTFRCDPISEHNRLYWYRQTLGQGPEFLTYFQNEAQLEKSRLLSDRFSAERPKGSFSTLEIQRTEQGDSAMYLCASSLLSGTDSYEQYFGPGTRLTVT.